This T cell receptor beta chain was obtained from a study of control samples from healthy donors and cancer patients. CDR1 and CDR2 (germline): SQVTM, ANQGSEA. V was cut by 6 bases and J by 6 bases, with 9 bases left in between. This CDR3 has 11 residues. Assay used: immunoSEQ multiplex PCR; TCRdb lists only in-frame clones, some missing. The data hold 95,000 to 150,000 clones, with about 86% observed a single time. This sequence originates from a young man in good health. The V call is TRBV29-1, the J call TRBJ1-5; no definite D call. The sequenced sample consisted of blood. DNA of the CDR3: TGCAGCGTGGGCCATTCTCAGCCCCAGCATTTT. Its protein is CSVGHSQPQHF. Full variable domain (missing parts from reference TRBV29-1 and TRBJ1-5): SAVISQKPSRDICQRGTSLTIQCQVDSQVTMMFWYRQQPGQSLTLIATANQGSEATYESGFVIDKFPISRPNLTFSTLTVSNMSPEDSSIYLCSVGHSQPQHFGDGTRLSIL.